Below are 4 T cell receptor beta chains sequenced from a single sample in a study of graft-versus-host responses after intestinal transplantation. The method was immunoSEQ multiplex PCR; TCRdb's version includes in-frame clones alone and lacks a portion of them. The table shows 50,000 to 75,000 clones, with more than 90% occurring only once. These receptors' targets are unknown. The material sequenced was unstimulated CD8+ T cells sorted from spleen or lymph node cells, taken before transplant. These receptors were obtained from a human donor who was the organ donor for an intestinal transplant.

This clone is labeled medium-sized. The rearrangement joins TRBV27 to TRBJ2-7; TRBD2 aligns across 7 bases. Trimming took 6 bases from V and 2 from J; bases not matched to a gene: 16. Germline V CDR1 and CDR2: MNHEY, SMNVEV (reference sequence). The CDR3 is 17 residues long. The CDR3 region has the DNA TGTGCCAGCAGGCACCTTTTCGGGCTAGCGGAAGCCTACGAGCAGTACTTC. It codes for CASRHLFGLAEAYEQYF.

The chain has TRBV5-5 and TRBJ1-3, with D perhaps TRBD1 (6 bases). Trimming removed 0 bases at V and 4 bases at J, with 14 bases between. The germline gives CDR1 SGHKS, CDR2 YYEKEE (reference sequence). The CDR3 covers 16 residues. CDR3 in DNA: TGTGCCAGCAGCTTGGGGTTACAGGGTTTCGGAAACACCATATATTTT. Its protein product is CASSLGLQGFGNTIYF.

The chain carries TRBV6-5 and TRBJ1-1; a possible D gene is TRBD1 (5 bases). V dropped 3 bases and J dropped 0 bases, with 14 bases sitting between them. The CDR3 spans 16 residues. Germline V gives CDR1 MNHEY, CDR2 SVGAGI. The CDR3 spells CASSYSQGLMNTEAFF. The CDR3 nucleotides read TGTGCCAGCAGTTATTCCCAGGGCCTTATGAACACTGAAGCTTTCTTT.

The J gene is TRBJ2-3, the V gene TRBV5-4; possibly TRBD2 for D (5 bases). This CDR3 contains 17 residues. Germline V gives CDR1 SGHNT, CDR2 YYREEE (reference sequence). Trimming removed 1 base from V and 2 bases from J, with 17 bases in between. CDR3 DNA sequence: TGTGCCAGCAGCTTGTGGGGTTCGGTGCGGGTCACAGATACGCAGTATTTT. This codes for CASSLWGSVRVTDTQYF.